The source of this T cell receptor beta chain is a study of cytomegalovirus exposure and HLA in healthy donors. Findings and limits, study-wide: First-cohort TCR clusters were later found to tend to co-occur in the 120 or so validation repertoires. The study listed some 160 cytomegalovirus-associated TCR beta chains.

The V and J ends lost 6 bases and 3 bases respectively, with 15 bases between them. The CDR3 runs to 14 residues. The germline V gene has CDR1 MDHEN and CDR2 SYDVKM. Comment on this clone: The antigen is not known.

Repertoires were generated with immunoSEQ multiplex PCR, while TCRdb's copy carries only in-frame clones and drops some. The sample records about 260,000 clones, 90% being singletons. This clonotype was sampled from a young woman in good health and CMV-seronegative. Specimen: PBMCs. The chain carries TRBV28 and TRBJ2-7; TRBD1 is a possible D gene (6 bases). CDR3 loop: CASSPFAGDYEQYF. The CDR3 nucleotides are TGTGCCAGCAGCCCATTCGCAGGGGACTACGAGCAGTACTTC. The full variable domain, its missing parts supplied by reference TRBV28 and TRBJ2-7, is DVKVTQSSRYLVKRTGEKVFLECVQDMDHENMFWYRQDPGLGLRLIYFSYDVKMKEKGDIPEGYSVSREKKERFSLILESASTNQTSMYLCASSPFAGDYEQYFGPGTRLTVT.